These 10 T cell receptor beta chains were all obtained from the same sample, sequenced in a study of blood T cell repertoires in COVID-19. The protocol was immunoSEQ multiplex PCR, while the TCRdb copy is restricted to in-frame clones and leaves out a portion. Of around 80,000 clones in the sample, about 88% were seen once. The sequenced sample was peripheral blood. Receptors originate from a human donor in a cohort sampled during active COVID-19.

About this clone: An end of the junction does not agree with germline; a read error may underlie this. The chain recombines TRBV5-5 with TRBJ2-7; TRBD1 might be the D (6 bases). CDR1 and CDR2 (germline): SGHKS, YYEKEE (reference sequence). This CDR3 region has 15 residues. In DNA, the CDR3 is TGTGCCAGCAACCATCTACAACAGGGCTCCGACGAGCAGTACTTC. It is translated as CASNHLQQGSDEQYF.

This clone was detected only a few times. V gene TRBV28 combines with J gene TRBJ1-4; TRBD1 agrees at 8 bases. The CDR3 runs 14 residues. With 2 bases clipped from V and 7 bases from J, the junction kept 3 bases outside the gene matches. In germline, CDR1 is MDHEN, CDR2 SYDVKM. CDR3 sequence: CASSLGQGGEKLFF. The CDR3 DNA reads TGTGCCAGCAGTTTAGGACAGGGAGGTGAAAAACTGTTTTTT.

The chain uses TRBV10-3 and TRBJ2-7; 10 bases fit TRBD1. Germline V gives CDR1 ENHRY, CDR2 SYGVKD. Trimming removed 9 bases from V and 4 bases from J; junction bases left unmatched: 9. The CDR3 sequence is 14 residues long. The CDR3 region is CAIRPGDRGYEQYF. DNA for the CDR3: TGTGCCATAAGACCAGGGGACAGGGGATACGAGCAGTACTTC.

The chain employs TRBV18 and TRBJ1-3; 9 bases agree with TRBD1. The germline V gene has CDR1 KGHSH and CDR2 LQKENI. The V gene end was trimmed by 3 bases and the J gene end by 1 base; junction bases not matched to a gene: 1. This CDR3 is 15 amino acids long. CDR3 region: CASSPGQGSGNTIYF. Here the CDR3 DNA reads TGTGCCAGCTCACCGGGACAGGGTTCTGGAAACACCATATATTTT. The entire variable domain, with the rest obtained from reference TRBV18 and TRBJ1-3, is as follows: NAGVMQNPRHLVRRRGQEARLRCSPMKGHSHVYWYRQLPEEGLKFMVYLQKENIIDESGMPKERFSAEFPKEGPSILRIQQVVRGDSAAYFCASSPGQGSGNTIYFGEGSWLTVV.

The J gene is TRBJ2-1, the V gene TRBV20-1, with a possible D match to TRBD1 (6 bases). The CDR3 contains 15 residues. The germline V and J ends were trimmed by 3 bases and 0 bases, with 12 bases remaining between them. Germline CDR1 and CDR2: DFQATT and SNEGSKA (reference sequence). Written as DNA, the CDR3 is TGCAGTGCTAGTGTACAGGGAAGCTCCTACAATGAGCAGTTCTTC. Its translation is CSASVQGSSYNEQFF.

The chain uses TRBV15 and TRBJ2-5; D ambiguous. Deletions cut 0 bases from V and 1 base from J, with 9 bases between. CDR3 length equals 15 residues. Germline V gives CDR1 LNHNV, CDR2 YYDKDF (reference sequence). The CDR3 region has the DNA TGTGCCACCAGCAGAGATCCCCCCAGCCAAGAGACCCAGTACTTC. It translates to CATSRDPPSQETQYF.

This clone was picked up one time. The chain has TRBV15 and TRBJ2-1, with 12 nucleotides matching TRBD2. Germline CDR1 and CDR2: LNHNV and YYDKDF (reference sequence). J was trimmed by 7 bases and V by 0 bases; bases with no gene match: 4. This CDR3 spans 16 amino acids. CDR3 DNA sequence: TGTGCCACCAGCAGAGAGTCTAGCGGGGGGGCAAATGAGCAGTTCTTC. Protein: CATSRESSGGANEQFF.

This chain joins TRBV6-5 and TRBJ2-1, with 8 bases aligning to TRBD2. Germline V gene lookup returns CDR1 MNHEY and CDR2 SVGAGI. Losses at the gene ends were 5 bases for V and 9 bases for J; bases not matched to a gene: 9. There are 14 residues in the CDR3. The CDR3 DNA sequence: TGTGCCAGCAGTATGCGGGGGGCCATCAGTGAGCAGTTCTTC. It specifies CASSMRGAISEQFF.

The J gene is TRBJ1-1, the V gene TRBV6-5; TRBD1 might be the D (6 bases). Trimming stripped 4 bases from V and 1 base from J, with 13 bases between. The CDR3 length is 15 residues. In germline, CDR1 is MNHEY, CDR2 SVGAGI. The CDR3 bases are TGTGCCAGCAGTTGGCAACAGGGTACGAACACTGAAGCTTTCTTT. Protein sequence: CASSWQQGTNTEAFF.

The table lists this clone with a few counts. The chain uses TRBV7-9 and TRBJ1-1, with TRBD1 as a possible D gene (5 bases). Germline V CDR1 and CDR2: SEHNR, FQNEAQ (reference sequence). The ends were cut back, 1 base at V and 10 bases at J, with 7 bases in the middle. This CDR3 is 11 amino acids long. CDR3 in DNA: TGTGCCAGCAGCTTAGGCGGGGCAGCTTTCTTT. Its protein product is CASSLGGAAFF.